This T cell receptor (beta chain) was sequenced in a study of cytomegalovirus exposure and HLA in healthy donors. Germline V lookup: CDR1 MNHEY, CDR2 SVGAGI. The CDR3 totals 16 residues. Between the trimmed V and J ends, which lost 0 bases and 0 bases, there was a span of 9 bases. Healthy bone marrow donors supplied every sample. 60 Vbeta and 13 Jbeta primers were used in PCR. Repertoires were generated with immunoSEQ multiplex PCR, while TCRdb's copy carries only in-frame clones and drops some. The profile shows approximately 190,000 clones, more than 75% of them singletons. The TCR comes from a woman in her forties or fifties in good health and CMV-seropositive. The sequencing sample was made of PBMCs. The chain links TRBV6-5 to TRBJ1-3; no clear D gene. Written as DNA, the CDR3 is TGTGCCAGCAGTTACTCCGCCTATCCCTCTGGAAACACCATATATTTT. It yields the protein CASSYSAYPSGNTIYF.